The clone carrying this T cell receptor (beta chain) was seen only once. These data are taken from a study of blood T cell repertoires in COVID-19. Overall study context: Whether acute or convalescent, the COVID-19 samples came from the United States, Italy and Spain.

Trimming cost V 6 bases and J 3 bases, with 10 bases left between them. The CDR3 consists of 13 residues. The germline V gene has CDR1 MDHEN and CDR2 SYDVKM. Clones were sequenced by immunoSEQ multiplex PCR, and TCRdb holds only the in-frame ones, with some missing. The sample lists a few hundred thousand clones; 82% were seen once. This sequence was found in a woman between 18 and 30 years old with acute or convalescent COVID-19. Material: peripheral blood. The V gene is TRBV28, the J gene TRBJ2-3, with D possibly TRBD2 on 5 matching bases. The CDR3 sequence is CASRDYQTDTQYF. Here the CDR3 DNA reads TGTGCCAGCAGAGACTACCAAACAGATACGCAGTATTTT.